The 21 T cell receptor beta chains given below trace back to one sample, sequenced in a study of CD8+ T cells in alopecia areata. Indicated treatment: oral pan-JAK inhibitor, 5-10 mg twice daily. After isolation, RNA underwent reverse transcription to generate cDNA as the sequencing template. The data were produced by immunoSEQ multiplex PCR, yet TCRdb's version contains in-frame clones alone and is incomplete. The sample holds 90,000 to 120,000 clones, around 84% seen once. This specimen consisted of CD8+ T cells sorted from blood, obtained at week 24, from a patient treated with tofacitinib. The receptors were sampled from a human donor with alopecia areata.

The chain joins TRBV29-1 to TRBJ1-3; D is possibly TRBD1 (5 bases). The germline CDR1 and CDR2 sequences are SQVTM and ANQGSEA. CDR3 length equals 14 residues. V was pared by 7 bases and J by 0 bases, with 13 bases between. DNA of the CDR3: TGCAGCGCCGGGGGGTCTTCCTCTGGAAACACCATATATTTT. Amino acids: CSAGGSSSGNTIYF.

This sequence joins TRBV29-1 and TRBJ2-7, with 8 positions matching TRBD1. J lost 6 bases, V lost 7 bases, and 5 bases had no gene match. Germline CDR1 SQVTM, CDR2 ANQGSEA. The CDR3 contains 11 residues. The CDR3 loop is CSALTGAEQYF. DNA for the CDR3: TGCAGCGCCCTGACAGGGGCCGAGCAGTACTTC.

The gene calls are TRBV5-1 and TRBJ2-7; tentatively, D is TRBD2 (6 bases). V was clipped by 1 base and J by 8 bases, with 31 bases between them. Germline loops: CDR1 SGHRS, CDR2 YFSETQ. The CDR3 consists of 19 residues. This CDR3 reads CASSLTSASGGLDIMKQYF. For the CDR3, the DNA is TGCGCCAGCAGCTTGACATCCGCGTCCGGGGGACTCGACATCATGAAGCAGTACTTC.

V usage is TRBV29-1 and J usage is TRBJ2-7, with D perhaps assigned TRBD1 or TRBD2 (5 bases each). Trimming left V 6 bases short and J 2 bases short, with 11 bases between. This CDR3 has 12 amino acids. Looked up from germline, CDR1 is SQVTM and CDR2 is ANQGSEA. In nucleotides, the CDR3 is TGCAGCGTGGGACGAGGAGCCTACGAGCAGTACTTC. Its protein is CSVGRGAYEQYF.

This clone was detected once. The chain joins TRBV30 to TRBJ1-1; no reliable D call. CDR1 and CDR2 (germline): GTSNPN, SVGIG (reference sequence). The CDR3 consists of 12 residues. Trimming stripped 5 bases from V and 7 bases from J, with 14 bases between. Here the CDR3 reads CAWGAEAGEAFF. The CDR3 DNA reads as TGTGCCTGGGGTGCTGAGGCAGGTGAAGCTTTCTTT.

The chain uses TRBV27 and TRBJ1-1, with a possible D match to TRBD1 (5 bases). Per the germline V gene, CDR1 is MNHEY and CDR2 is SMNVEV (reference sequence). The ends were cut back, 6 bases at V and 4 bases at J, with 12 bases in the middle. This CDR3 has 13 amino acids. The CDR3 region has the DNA TGTGCCAGCAGCCTGCTTGGGGGCACTGAAGCTTTCTTT. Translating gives CASSLLGGTEAFF.

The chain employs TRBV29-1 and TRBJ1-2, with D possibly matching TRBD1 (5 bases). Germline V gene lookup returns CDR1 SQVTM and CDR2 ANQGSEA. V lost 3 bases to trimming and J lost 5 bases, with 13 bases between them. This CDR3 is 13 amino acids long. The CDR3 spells CSVDGEGRYGYTF. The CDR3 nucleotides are TGCAGCGTTGATGGGGAGGGACGTTATGGCTACACCTTC.

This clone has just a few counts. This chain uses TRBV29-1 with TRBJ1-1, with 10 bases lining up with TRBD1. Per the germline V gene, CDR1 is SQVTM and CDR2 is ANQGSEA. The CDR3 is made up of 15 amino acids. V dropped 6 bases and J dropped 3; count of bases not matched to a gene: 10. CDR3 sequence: CSVTPGQGTDTEAFF. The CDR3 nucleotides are TGCAGCGTAACCCCGGGACAGGGGACGGACACTGAAGCTTTCTTT.

CDR3 in amino acids: CASSRRYEPMIGGYTF. The CDR3 bases are TGTGCCAGTAGTCGGAGATATGAGCCTATGATCGGTGGCTACACCTTC. The chain links TRBV21-1 to TRBJ1-2. TRBV21-1 is a pseudogene. The CDR3 contains 16 residues.

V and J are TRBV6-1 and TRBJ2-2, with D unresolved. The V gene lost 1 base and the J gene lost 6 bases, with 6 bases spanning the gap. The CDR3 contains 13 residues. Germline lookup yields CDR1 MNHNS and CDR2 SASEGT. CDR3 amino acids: CASSEVASGELFF. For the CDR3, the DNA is TGTGCCAGCAGTGAAGTGGCGTCCGGGGAGCTGTTTTTT.

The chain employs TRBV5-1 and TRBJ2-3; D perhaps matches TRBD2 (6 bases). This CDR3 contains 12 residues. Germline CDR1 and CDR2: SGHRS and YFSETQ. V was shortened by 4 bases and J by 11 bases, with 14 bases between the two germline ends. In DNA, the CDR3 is TGCGCCAGCAGCCCCTCGGGAGTAGAGCAGTATTTT. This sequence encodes CASSPSGVEQYF.

The CDR3 nucleotides read TGTGCCAGCAGCTTCGGCACCAATCAGCCCCAGCATTTT. Residues: CASSFGTNQPQHF. The gene calls are TRBV5-4 and TRBJ1-5; D uncertain. Germline CDR1 is SGHNT and CDR2 is YYREEE (reference sequence). This CDR3 spans 13 amino acids. Trimming took off 2 bases at V and 3 bases at J, with 6 bases between the two ends.

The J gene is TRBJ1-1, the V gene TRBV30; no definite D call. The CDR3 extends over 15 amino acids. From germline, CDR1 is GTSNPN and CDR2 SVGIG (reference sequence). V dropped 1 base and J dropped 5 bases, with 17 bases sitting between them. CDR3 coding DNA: TGTGCCTGGAGTGCCGGCAGCACCTTGGGTACTGAAGCTTTCTTT. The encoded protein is CAWSAGSTLGTEAFF.

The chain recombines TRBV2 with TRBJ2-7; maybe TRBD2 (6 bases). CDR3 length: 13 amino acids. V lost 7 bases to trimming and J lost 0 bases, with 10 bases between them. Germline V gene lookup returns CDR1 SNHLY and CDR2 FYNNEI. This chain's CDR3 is CASNGGSSYEQYF. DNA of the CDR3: TGTGCCAGCAATGGGGGGAGCTCCTACGAGCAGTACTTC.

The CDR3 is CASSLRQGYNEQFF. The CDR3 region has the DNA TGTGCCAGCAGCTTAAGACAGGGGTACAATGAGCAGTTCTTC. This chain joins TRBV7-9 and TRBJ2-1; 8 bases are a match to TRBD1. Germline CDR1 is SEHNR and CDR2 is FQNEAQ (reference sequence). The V gene end was trimmed by 2 bases and the J gene end by 4 bases; junction bases not matched to a gene: 1. This CDR3 contains 14 residues.

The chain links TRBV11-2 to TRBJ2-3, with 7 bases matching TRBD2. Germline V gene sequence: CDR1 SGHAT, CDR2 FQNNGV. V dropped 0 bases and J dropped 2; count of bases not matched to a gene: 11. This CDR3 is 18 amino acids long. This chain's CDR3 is CASSLDGQGTIYTDTQYF. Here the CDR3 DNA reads TGTGCCAGCAGCTTAGATGGCCAAGGGACTATATACACAGATACGCAGTATTTT.

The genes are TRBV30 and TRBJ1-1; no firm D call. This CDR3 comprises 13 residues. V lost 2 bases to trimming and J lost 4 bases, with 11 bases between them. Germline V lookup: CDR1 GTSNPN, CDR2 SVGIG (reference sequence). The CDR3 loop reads CAWSTVGFTEAFF. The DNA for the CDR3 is TGTGCCTGGAGTACGGTTGGGTTCACTGAAGCTTTCTTT.

The CDR3 sequence is CSADIGPTQYF. CDR3 DNA: TGCAGTGCTGATATTGGGCCTACCCAGTACTTC. The rearrangement links TRBV20-1 to TRBJ2-5; D unclear. This CDR3 comprises 11 residues. CDR1 and CDR2 from the germline V gene are DFQATT and SNEGSKA (reference sequence). Trimming removed 5 bases at V and 8 bases at J, with 12 bases between.

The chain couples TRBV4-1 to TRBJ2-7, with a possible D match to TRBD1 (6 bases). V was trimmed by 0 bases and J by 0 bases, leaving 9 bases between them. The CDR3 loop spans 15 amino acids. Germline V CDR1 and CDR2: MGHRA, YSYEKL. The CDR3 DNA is TGCGCCAGCAGCCAAGAGTACAGGGTCTCCTACGAGCAGTACTTC. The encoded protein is CASSQEYRVSYEQYF.

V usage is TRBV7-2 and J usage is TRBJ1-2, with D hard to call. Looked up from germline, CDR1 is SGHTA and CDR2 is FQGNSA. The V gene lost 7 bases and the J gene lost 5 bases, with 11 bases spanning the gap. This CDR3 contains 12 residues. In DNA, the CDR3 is TGTGCCAGCACCTACAAAACTTATGGCTACACCTTC. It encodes CASTYKTYGYTF.

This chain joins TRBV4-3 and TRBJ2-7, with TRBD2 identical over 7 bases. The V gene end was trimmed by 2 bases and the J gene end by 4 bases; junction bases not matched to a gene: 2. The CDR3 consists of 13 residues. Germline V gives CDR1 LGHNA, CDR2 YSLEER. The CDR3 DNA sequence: TGCGCCAGCAGCCAAAGGGGAGGGTACGAGCAGTACTTC. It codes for CASSQRGGYEQYF.